This T cell receptor (beta chain) was captured by sequencing in a study of cytomegalovirus exposure and HLA in healthy donors. Study-level results: According to a later analysis, most TCR beta chains associated with CMV appeared HLA-restricted.

The PCR had 60 Vbeta and 13 Jbeta primers. Per the study methods: An analysis that came later counted 73 million or so unique TCR beta chains, approximately 9.9 million shared. Measured with immunoSEQ multiplex PCR; TCRdb has only the in-frame clones, and not every one. D and trimming come from the DNA, and the V and J calls and clone size come from that table. Of about 130,000 clones in the sample, 80% were seen once. This clone was counted between two and nine times. Its antigen is unknown. The clonotype was recovered from a man aged 40-49 years in good health and CMV-seronegative. Specimen: PBMCs.

CDR3 bases: TGTGCCAGCAGCGTAGGGGGCAGCGACTACGAGCAGTACTTC. It codes for CASSVGGSDYEQYF. V and J are TRBV9 and TRBJ2-7; tentative D call: TRBD1 (5 bases). This CDR3 spans 14 amino acids. V lost 0 bases, J lost 3 bases, and 10 bases lay in between. CDR1 SGDLS and CDR2 YYNGEE come from the germline V gene.